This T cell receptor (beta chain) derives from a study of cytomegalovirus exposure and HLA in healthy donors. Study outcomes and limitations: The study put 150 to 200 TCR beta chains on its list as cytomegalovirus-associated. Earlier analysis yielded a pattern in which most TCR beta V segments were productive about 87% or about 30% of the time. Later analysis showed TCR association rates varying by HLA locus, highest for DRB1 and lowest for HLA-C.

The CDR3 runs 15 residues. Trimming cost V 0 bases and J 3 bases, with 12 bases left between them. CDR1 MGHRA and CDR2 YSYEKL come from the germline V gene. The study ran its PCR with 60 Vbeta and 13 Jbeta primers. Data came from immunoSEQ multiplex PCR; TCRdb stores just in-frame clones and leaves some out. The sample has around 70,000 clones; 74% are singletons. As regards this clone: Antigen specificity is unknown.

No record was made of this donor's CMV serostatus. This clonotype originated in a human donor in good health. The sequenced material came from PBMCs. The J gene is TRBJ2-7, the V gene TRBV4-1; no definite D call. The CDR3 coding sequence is TGCGCCAGCAGCCAAGATATCAGGTACGGCTACGAGCAGTACTTC. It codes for CASSQDIRYGYEQYF.